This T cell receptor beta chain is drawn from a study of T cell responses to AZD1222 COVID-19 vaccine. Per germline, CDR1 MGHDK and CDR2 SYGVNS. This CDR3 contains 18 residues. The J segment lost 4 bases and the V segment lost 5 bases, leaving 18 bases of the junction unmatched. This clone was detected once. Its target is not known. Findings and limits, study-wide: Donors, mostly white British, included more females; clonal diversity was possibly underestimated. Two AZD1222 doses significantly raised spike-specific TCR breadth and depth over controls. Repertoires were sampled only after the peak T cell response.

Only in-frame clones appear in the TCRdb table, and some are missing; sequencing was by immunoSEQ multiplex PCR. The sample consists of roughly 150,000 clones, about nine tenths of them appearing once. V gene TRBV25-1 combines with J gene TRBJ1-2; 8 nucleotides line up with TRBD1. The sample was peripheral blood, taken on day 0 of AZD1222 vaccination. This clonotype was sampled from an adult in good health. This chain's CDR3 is CASSRIDRGPHPFYGYTF. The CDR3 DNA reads TGTGCCAGCAGTCGTATAGACAGGGGACCGCACCCCTTCTATGGCTACACCTTC.